The 23 T cell receptor beta chains given below trace back to one sample, sequenced in a study of cytomegalovirus exposure and HLA in healthy donors. Vbeta (60) and Jbeta (13) primers were used in the PCR. Sequencing was performed with immunoSEQ multiplex PCR; in TCRdb, only in-frame clones are kept and a portion is missing. This table holds 150,000 to 200,000 clones, roughly four fifths found once. Sample: PBMCs. All receptors derive from a man aged 50-59 years in good health and CMV-seropositive.

J is TRBJ2-5 and V is TRBV30; 9 bases are a match to TRBD2. CDR1 and CDR2 from the germline V gene are GTSNPN and SVGIG (reference sequence). V shed 4 bases, J shed 4 bases, and the junction held 7 bases outside the gene matches. The CDR3 length is 14 residues. The CDR3 nucleotides are TGTGCCTGGAAAGGGACTAGCATGGGAGAGACCCAGTACTTC. Protein product: CAWKGTSMGETQYF.

The chain couples TRBV27 to TRBJ1-6; no definite D call. V gave up 0 bases and J gave up 0 bases, with 15 bases separating them. Germline CDR1 is MNHEY and CDR2 is SMNVEV (reference sequence). CDR3 length equals 19 residues. CDR3 residues: CASSLSGISSSSYNSPLHF. CDR3 sequence (DNA): TGTGCCAGCAGTTTATCGGGCATCAGCAGCAGCTCCTATAATTCACCCCTCCACTTT.

The chain is built from TRBV9 and TRBJ1-1; D call uncertain. The V end lost 0 bases, the J end lost 3 bases, and 12 bases lay between the germline ends. The germline V gene encodes CDR1 SGDLS and CDR2 YYNGEE. There are 15 residues in the CDR3. The CDR3 nucleotides are TGTGCCAGCAGCGTAGACGGGGTCTTGGACACTGAAGCTTTCTTT. Translating gives CASSVDGVLDTEAFF.

This chain links TRBV10-3 with TRBJ2-5; D might be TRBD2 (6 bases). Trimming left V 10 bases short and J 7 bases short, with 25 bases between. The germline V gene has CDR1 ENHRY and CDR2 SYGVKD. The CDR3 is 15 amino acids. The CDR3 DNA follows: TGTGCCACCGACTGGAAACAGGACTACGTGGGGACCCAGTACTTC. Protein sequence: CATDWKQDYVGTQYF.

CDR3 nucleotides: TGTGCCAGCAGCTTCGGTTCGACTGAAGCTTTCTTT. Protein product: CASSFGSTEAFF. This chain uses TRBV11-2 with TRBJ1-1; D is unclear. Germline CDR1 and CDR2: SGHAT and FQNNGV. The CDR3 is 12 amino acids. V gave up 3 bases and J gave up 5 bases, with 7 bases separating them.

The chain combines TRBV13 with TRBJ1-1; a possible D gene is TRBD1 (5 bases). The V gene lost 5 bases and the J gene lost 3 bases, with 10 bases spanning the gap. This CDR3 has 13 residues. The germline V gene encodes CDR1 PRHDT and CDR2 FYEKMQ (reference sequence). This CDR3 reads CASSPRQYTEAFF. DNA for the CDR3: TGTGCCAGCAGCCCTCGACAGTACACTGAAGCTTTCTTT.

J is TRBJ2-3 and V is TRBV5-1; 8 bases fit TRBD2. V was pared by 0 bases and J by 3 bases, with 6 bases of the junction left unmatched. The CDR3 sequence is 16 residues long. The germline CDR1 and CDR2 sequences are SGHRS and YFSETQ. The CDR3: CASSLALAGTTDTQYF. The CDR3 bases are TGCGCCAGCAGCTTGGCTCTAGCGGGCACGACAGATACGCAGTATTTT.

The chain links TRBV7-2 to TRBJ2-1; 7 positions match TRBD1. Germline assignment: CDR1 SGHTA and CDR2 FQGNSA. There are 14 residues in the CDR3. V lost 4 bases and J lost 2; bases outside the gene matches: 2. In DNA form, the CDR3 reads TGTGCCAGCAGCTCCACAGGGGCCTACAATGAGCAGTTCTTC. It translates to CASSSTGAYNEQFF.

The rearrangement joins TRBV5-1 to TRBJ1-1, with TRBD1 identical over 8 bases. The CDR3 is 15 amino acids. CDR1 is SGHRS and CDR2 is YFSETQ in the germline V gene. V lost 0 bases and J lost 4; bases outside the gene matches: 5. CDR3 nucleotides: TGCGCCAGCAGCTTGGTGAGACAGGGGAGCACTGAAGCTTTCTTT. Translation: CASSLVRQGSTEAFF.

The V call is TRBV7-9, the J call TRBJ2-7, with a weak D call TRBD1 (5 bases). Trimming cost V 3 bases and J 2 bases, with 8 bases left between them. The CDR3 runs 13 residues. Germline V gives CDR1 SEHNR, CDR2 FQNEAQ (reference sequence). The CDR3 region is CASSFQTAYEQYF. Here the CDR3 DNA reads TGTGCCAGCAGCTTTCAGACAGCCTACGAGCAGTACTTC.

This chain joins TRBV6-1 and TRBJ1-4, with D possibly TRBD1 on 6 matching bases. This CDR3 has 16 amino acids. Trimming took off 3 bases at V and 4 bases at J, with 15 bases between the two ends. From germline, CDR1 is MNHNS and CDR2 SASEGT. The CDR3 is CASSDGGGRGNEKLFF. CDR3 nucleotides: TGTGCCAGCAGTGATGGGGGGGGCAGGGGTAATGAAAAACTGTTTTTT.

The rearrangement joins TRBV4-1 to TRBJ2-3; D uncertain. The V gene's germline CDR1 is MGHRA and CDR2 YSYEKL. With 1 base removed from V and 2 bases from J, the gap between germline ends came to 13 bases. This CDR3 is built from 16 residues. The CDR3 coding sequence is TGCGCCAGCAGCCAAGGCGGCAGAATCTCCACAGATACGCAGTATTTT. Its protein is CASSQGGRISTDTQYF.

The chain uses TRBV9 and TRBJ2-2; 8 bases line up with TRBD2. This CDR3 has 16 amino acids. V was pared by 0 bases and J by 5 bases, with 6 bases of the junction left unmatched. The germline V gene encodes CDR1 SGDLS and CDR2 YYNGEE. CDR3 coding DNA: TGTGCCAGCAGCGTAGAAACGGGGGGGCAGACCGGGGAGCTGTTTTTT. This translates into CASSVETGGQTGELFF.

V and J are TRBV5-1 and TRBJ2-7; TRBD2 might be the D (6 bases). V was pared by 7 bases and J by 2 bases, with 19 bases between. Germline-derived CDR1 and CDR2 are SGHRS and YFSETQ. The CDR3 totals 15 residues. The CDR3 loop is CASCPDTPGAYEQYF. CDR3 DNA: TGCGCCAGCTGTCCTGACACACCGGGGGCCTACGAGCAGTACTTC. Full variable domain (missing parts from reference TRBV5-1 and TRBJ2-7): KAGVTQTPRYLIKTRGQQVTLSCSPISGHRSVSWYQQTPGQGLQFLFEYFSETQRNKGNFPGRFSGRQFSNSRSEMNVSTLELGDSALYLCASCPDTPGAYEQYFGPGTRLTVT.

The V gene is TRBV10-3, the J gene TRBJ1-2; 9 nucleotides align to TRBD1. After removal of 2 bases from V and 1 base from J, the junction contained 2 bases not matched to a gene. This CDR3 is 15 amino acids long. Germline lookup yields CDR1 ENHRY and CDR2 SYGVKD. CDR3 coding DNA: TGTGCCATCAGTGAGCCGGGACAGGGTAACTATGGCTACACCTTC. Translation gives CAISEPGQGNYGYTF.

The chain recombines TRBV10-1 with TRBJ1-2, with D tentatively TRBD1 (5 bases). Germline V lookup: CDR1 WNHNN, CDR2 SYGVQD (reference sequence). Trimming pared 6 bases from V and 3 bases from J, leaving 17 bases between. This CDR3 contains 15 residues. CDR3 protein: CASRGLSHNHYGYTF. Written as DNA, the CDR3 is TGCGCCAGCAGGGGACTATCCCACAACCACTATGGCTACACCTTC.

CDR3 sequence reads: CASSSSGGIEQYF. In DNA form, the CDR3 reads TGTGCCAGCAGCTCTAGCGGGGGAATCGAGCAGTACTTC. This chain joins TRBV13 and TRBJ2-7, with 10 bases matching TRBD2. Germline CDR1 is PRHDT and CDR2 is FYEKMQ (reference sequence). The CDR3 consists of 13 residues. The V segment lost 4 bases and the J segment 6 bases; nucleotides outside the gene matches: 3.

This clone occurred a few times. The V gene is TRBV5-4, the J gene TRBJ2-1; TRBD1 might be the D (6 bases). This CDR3 spans 15 amino acids. The germline gives CDR1 SGHNT, CDR2 YYREEE (reference sequence). V was pared by 0 bases and J by 7 bases, with 14 bases between. CDR3 in DNA: TGTGCCAGCAGCTTGGGCAGGGGTCTTTCAAATGAGCAGTTCTTC. Its protein product is CASSLGRGLSNEQFF. The full variable domain, in which reference TRBV5-4 and TRBJ2-1 provide the parts outside the CDR3, is ETGVTQSPTHLIKTRGQQVTLRCSSQSGHNTVSWYQQALGQGPQFIFQYYREEENGRGNFPPRFSGLQFPNYSSELNVNALELDDSALYLCASSLGRGLSNEQFFGPGTRLTVL.

This clone has just one count. The chain couples TRBV27 to TRBJ1-1, with a possible D match to TRBD1 (6 bases). Trimming pared 5 bases from V and 0 bases from J, leaving 13 bases between. CDR1 is MNHEY and CDR2 is SMNVEV in the germline V gene (reference sequence). The CDR3 consists of 15 residues. DNA for the CDR3: TGTGCCAGCAGTATCGCCGGGACAATGAACACTGAAGCTTTCTTT. Translating it yields CASSIAGTMNTEAFF.

The chain combines TRBV5-6 with TRBJ1-2; 7 bases agree with TRBD1. The V and J ends lost 0 bases and 6 bases, in that order; junction bases with no gene match: 5. CDR1 SGHDT and CDR2 YYEEEE come from the germline V gene. CDR3 length equals 14 residues. The CDR3 spells CASSLDDRVDGYTF. CDR3 sequence (DNA): TGTGCCAGCAGCTTGGACGACAGGGTGGATGGCTACACCTTC.

The gene calls are TRBV28 and TRBJ2-3; D is perhaps TRBD2 (7 bases). The CDR3 is 14 amino acids. V was pared by 5 bases and J by 1 base, with 10 bases between. Germline V gene sequence: CDR1 MDHEN, CDR2 SYDVKM. The CDR3 loop is CASSGEGGTDTQYF. The CDR3 nucleotides are TGTGCCAGCAGTGGGGAGGGGGGCACAGATACGCAGTATTTT.

The DNA for the CDR3 is TGTGCCAGCAGCCCCCAGGGACTAGCGGGGGGCTACAATGAGCAGTTCTTC. Protein sequence: CASSPQGLAGGYNEQFF. The V and J genes are TRBV7-6 and TRBJ2-1; 15 bases are shared with TRBD2. V shed 5 bases and J 3 bases; nucleotides not matched to a gene: 5. This CDR3 spans 17 amino acids. Germline CDR1 and CDR2: SGHVS and FNYEAQ.

The CDR3 DNA reads as TGTGCCAGCAGCTTACGGCTAGCGGGAACCCGCGAGCAGTACTTC. This encodes CASSLRLAGTREQYF. The chain couples TRBV13 to TRBJ2-7; 9 nucleotides align to TRBD2. Trimming at V came to 2 bases and at J to 6 bases, leaving 8 bases not matched to a gene. This CDR3 is built from 15 residues. Germline V gene lookup returns CDR1 PRHDT and CDR2 FYEKMQ (reference sequence).